The 17 T cell receptor beta chains in this list originate from one sample, sequenced in a study of cytomegalovirus exposure and HLA in healthy donors. Primers for the PCR totalled 60 Vbeta and 13 Jbeta. Assay: immunoSEQ multiplex PCR; the TCRdb copy retains only in-frame clones and omits some. In the table there are approximately 150,000 clones, around 72% of which are singletons. Sequencing input: PBMCs. Every receptor here comes from a female donor in good health and CMV-seronegative.

This clone showed up just a few times. V gene TRBV29-1 combines with J gene TRBJ1-5, with D perhaps matching TRBD1 (6 bases). The CDR3 spans 12 residues. The V and J ends lost 4 bases and 4 bases respectively, with 8 bases between them. Germline assignment: CDR1 SQVTM and CDR2 ANQGSEA. For the CDR3, the DNA is TGCAGCGTTGGGGGGCAGAATCAGCCCCAGCATTTT. This sequence encodes CSVGGQNQPQHF.

The chain couples TRBV15 to TRBJ2-5, with D tentatively TRBD1 (6 bases). Germline lookup yields CDR1 LNHNV and CDR2 YYDKDF (reference sequence). The CDR3 runs 13 residues. V was clipped by 4 bases and J by 2 bases, with 8 bases between them. CDR3 bases: TGTGCCACCAGCACGAGGGGGCAAGAGACCCAGTACTTC. Amino acid sequence: CATSTRGQETQYF.

With regard to this clone: This sample includes further DNA sequences coding for the same CDR3. The chain is built from TRBV13 and TRBJ2-7, with TRBD2 matching over 7 bases. This CDR3 comprises 15 residues. V shed 0 bases and J 7 bases; nucleotides not matched to a gene: 9. Germline CDR1 PRHDT, CDR2 FYEKMQ (reference sequence). The CDR3 bases are TGTGCCAGCAGCTTAGGGTTGGCGGGAGCGTATGAGCAGTACTTC. This sequence encodes CASSLGLAGAYEQYF.

Only one count was recorded for this clone. This chain joins TRBV30 and TRBJ2-3, with 11 bases that match TRBD1. Germline values: CDR1 GTSNPN, CDR2 SVGIG (reference sequence). After removal of 8 bases from V and 5 bases from J, the junction contained 3 bases not matched to a gene. The CDR3 runs to 12 residues. Written as DNA, the CDR3 is TGTGCCGGGGACAGGGGGGTAGATACGCAGTATTTT. Protein sequence: CAGDRGVDTQYF.

This chain links TRBV27 with TRBJ2-5; the D gene is possibly TRBD2 (6 bases). This CDR3 is built from 11 residues. V lost 8 bases and J lost 6, with 10 bases in between. From germline, CDR1 is MNHEY and CDR2 SMNVEV (reference sequence). This chain's CDR3 is CASGGRQTQYF. The CDR3 coding sequence is TGTGCCAGCGGGGGGAGGCAGACCCAGTACTTC.

This clone came up once. DNA for the CDR3: TGTGCCAGCAACTCGTTCAGGGATCCGCTTGAAGCTTTCTTT. Protein: CASNSFRDPLEAFF. This rearrangement joins TRBV7-9 to TRBJ1-1; the D gene is possibly TRBD1 (5 bases). Per germline, CDR1 SEHNR and CDR2 FQNEAQ (reference sequence). The CDR3 totals 14 residues. V was shortened by 7 bases and J by 7 bases, with 19 bases between the two germline ends. The whole variable domain, filled in from reference TRBV7-9 and TRBJ1-1, reads DTGVSQNPRHKITKRGQNVTFRCDPISEHNRLYWYRQTLGQGPEFLTYFQNEAQLEKSRLLSDRFSAERPKGSFSTLEIQRTEQGDSAMYLCASNSFRDPLEAFFGQGTRLTVV.

This clone was counted between two and nine times. V and J are TRBV15 and TRBJ2-6; 10 bases fit TRBD1. The CDR3 length is 15 residues. The trim removed 10 bases at V and 3 bases at J, leaving 6 bases unmatched. The germline CDR1 and CDR2 sequences are LNHNV and YYDKDF (reference sequence). The CDR3, as DNA: TGTGCCATTGGACAGGGGGTAGGTGGGGCCAACGTCCTGACTTTC. Translating gives CAIGQGVGGANVLTF. The full variable domain, completed using reference TRBV15 and TRBJ2-6, is DAMVIQNPRYQVTQFGKPVTLSCSQTLNHNVMYWYQQKSSQAPKLLFHYYDKDFNNEADTPDNFQSRRPNTSFCFLDIRSPGLGDTAMYLCAIGQGVGGANVLTFGAGSRLTVL.

This clone appeared a few times. J is TRBJ1-1 and V is TRBV6-6; D remains ambiguous. V lost 6 bases and J lost 12, with 14 bases in between. CDR3 length: 11 residues. Germline CDR1 is MNHNY and CDR2 is SVGAGI (reference sequence). The CDR3 nucleotides read TGTGCCAGCAGAACGACGGGATATACTTTCTTT. The encoded protein is CASRTTGYTFF.

The gene calls are TRBV9 and TRBJ1-1; 7 nucleotides align to TRBD1. In germline, CDR1 is SGDLS, CDR2 YYNGEE. The CDR3 is 14 residues long. J lost 1 base, V lost 4 bases, and 4 bases had no gene match. In DNA form, the CDR3 reads TGTGCCAGCAGCTCCCGGGACAGGAACACTGAAGCTTTCTTT. This encodes CASSSRDRNTEAFF.

The V and J genes are TRBV4-1 and TRBJ2-5; TRBD2 is a possible D gene (7 bases). This CDR3 is built from 15 residues. Germline values: CDR1 MGHRA, CDR2 YSYEKL. V lost 3 bases and J lost 6, with 17 bases in between. In DNA form, the CDR3 reads TGCGCCAGCAGCCAGTGGGGGGGGCCAACGAAGACCCAGTACTTC. Translating it yields CASSQWGGPTKTQYF.

The table lists this clone with a count of one. The junction shows a germline mismatch at one end, possibly a read error. J is TRBJ2-3 and V is TRBV7-7; 9 bases line up with TRBD2. Germline V gene lookup returns CDR1 SSHAT and CDR2 FNYEAQ (reference sequence). This CDR3 region has 14 residues. DNA for the CDR3: TGTGCTAGCAGCCCAGCGGGGGGCACCACAACGCAGTATTTT. Translation: CASSPAGGTTTQYF.

A note on this clone: No conserved phenylalanine or tryptophan ends this CDR3, so it is likely a read error. The J gene is TRBJ1-2, the V gene TRBV11-2; unclear D gene. V was cut by 0 bases and J by 0 bases, with 8 bases left in between. The CDR3 consists of 15 residues. In germline, CDR1 is SGHAT, CDR2 FQNNGV. The CDR3 spells CASSLEGSSNYGYTL. The CDR3 DNA follows: TGTGCCAGCAGCTTAGAAGGCAGTTCTAACTATGGCTACACCCTC.

This clone occurred once. The chain uses TRBV9 and TRBJ2-5, with TRBD2 as a possible D gene (5 bases). Germline V CDR1 and CDR2: SGDLS, YYNGEE. The CDR3 extends over 15 amino acids. The V and J ends lost 3 bases and 2 bases respectively, with 14 bases between them. In nucleotides, the CDR3 is TGTGCCAGCAGCGCATCCCTAGCTGCTCAAGAGACCCAGTACTTC. This codes for CASSASLAAQETQYF. The entire variable domain, with the rest obtained from reference TRBV9 and TRBJ2-5, is as follows: DSGVTQTPKHLITATGQRVTLRCSPRSGDLSVYWYQQSLDQGLQFLIQYYNGEERAKGNILERFSAQQFPDLHSELNLSSLELGDSALYFCASSASLAAQETQYFGPGTRLLVL.

On this clone itself: The junction shows a germline mismatch at one end, possibly a read error. The chain is built from TRBV2 and TRBJ2-7, with 8 bases identical to TRBD1. Looked up from germline, CDR1 is SNHLY and CDR2 is FYNNEI. CDR3 length: 15 amino acids. CDR3 protein: CASREGQGSFNEQYF. Written as DNA, the CDR3 is TGTGCCAGCAGAGAAGGACAGGGTAGTTTCAACGAGCAGTACTTC.

The V gene is TRBV11-2, the J gene TRBJ2-2; TRBD1 might be the D (5 bases). Germline V CDR1 and CDR2: SGHAT, FQNNGV. The CDR3 loop spans 16 amino acids. V dropped 0 bases and J dropped 2 bases, with 10 bases sitting between them. DNA of the CDR3: TGTGCCAGCAGCTTAGAGGGGCAGGGCAACACCGGGGAGCTGTTTTTT. It specifies CASSLEGQGNTGELFF.

The genes are TRBV4-3 and TRBJ2-7; 10 positions match TRBD1. Germline V gives CDR1 LGHNA, CDR2 YSLEER. The CDR3 is made up of 16 amino acids. V was pared by 4 bases and J by 4 bases, with 10 bases of the junction left unmatched. CDR3 amino acids: CASSRLIGTGVYEQYF. The CDR3 DNA reads TGCGCCAGCAGCCGCCTGATCGGGACAGGGGTGTACGAGCAGTACTTC.

The rearrangement uses TRBV5-6 and TRBJ1-5, with TRBD1 matching over 7 bases. Trimming removed 1 base from V and 6 bases from J; junction bases left unmatched: 1. The CDR3 extends over 13 amino acids. In germline, CDR1 is SGHDT, CDR2 YYEEEE. The CDR3: CASSLHRGQPQHF. The CDR3 nucleotides are TGTGCCAGCAGCTTGCACAGGGGTCAGCCCCAGCATTTT.